These 26 T cell receptor beta chains came from one sample sequenced in a study of regulatory T cells in long-lasting Graves disease. Arm-PCR of CDR3 regions with iRepertoire HTBI primers generated TCR beta libraries. TCRdb analysed the multiplex PCR reads with MiXCR anew, one entry per CDR3 protein. Counted here are fewer than 450,000 distinct CDR3 sequences, approximately 16% occurring once; the ten biggest clones make up approximately 7.8%. The time point here: newly diagnosed GD, antithyroid drugs for less than 3 months. From PBMCs, RNA was extracted and then used to make the TCR library. This sample was shared with a second study, whose subject was T cells in Graves' hyperthyroidism and ophthalmopathy.

Sequencing used peripheral blood mononuclear cells (PBMCs), obtained at new diagnosis, from a patient treated with antithyroid drugs. The receptor source for this set is a woman aged 40 to 55 with Graves disease.

This clonotype was picked up many times. V and J are TRBV28 and TRBJ2-1; 7 bases agree with TRBD1. V trimming: 3 bases; J trimming: 6 bases; junction bases outside the gene matches: 11. The CDR3 contains 16 residues. The germline V gene encodes CDR1 MDHEN and CDR2 SYDVKM. This CDR3 reads CASSFFETGLVNEQFF. CDR3 DNA: TGTGCCAGCAGTTTTTTTGAGACAGGGTTAGTCAATGAGCAGTTCTTC. Drawing the rest from reference TRBV28 and TRBJ2-1, the complete variable domain is DVKVTQSSRYLVKRTGEKVFLECVQDMDHENMFWYRQDPGLGLRLIYFSYDVKMKEKGDIPEGYSVSREKKERFSLILESASTNQTSMYLCASSFFETGLVNEQFFGPGTRLTVL.

This chain uses TRBV2 with TRBJ2-5; 13 bases line up with TRBD2. The CDR3 runs 18 residues. Losses at the gene ends were 3 bases for V and 3 bases for J; bases not matched to a gene: 10. In germline, CDR1 is SNHLY, CDR2 FYNNEI. CDR3 residues: CASSESFGLAGEKETQYF. CDR3 bases: TGTGCCAGCAGTGAGTCCTTCGGACTAGCGGGAGAGAAAGAGACCCAGTACTTC.

The chain carries TRBV12-3 or TRBV12-4 and TRBJ2-6; no firm D call. V was trimmed by 5 bases and J by 1 base, leaving 6 bases between them. The CDR3 loop spans 14 amino acids. CDR3 DNA: TGTGCCAGCAGTATAGAATCTGGGGCCAACGTCCTGACTTTC. It specifies CASSIESGANVLTF.

As to this clonotype: A read error may be the cause here, since a much bigger clone is one base away. V usage is TRBV24-1 and J usage is TRBJ2-1; D is possibly TRBD1 or TRBD2 (6 bases each). The CDR3 loop spans 16 amino acids. CDR1 and CDR2 from the germline V gene are KGHDR and SFDVKD. The CDR3 DNA follows: TGTGCCGCCAGTGATTCCCGGAGGGGGTTATCCAATGAGCAGTTCTTC. Protein sequence: CAASDSRRGLSNEQFF.

This clonotype was seen more than once but under ten times. The junction does not match germline at one end; this may be a read error. The chain uses TRBV27 and TRBJ2-5, with D unclear. Germline V gene data show CDR1 as MNHEY and CDR2 as SMNVEV (reference sequence). The CDR3 sequence is 11 residues long. The CDR3 coding sequence is TGTGCCAGCAGCACCCAAGGGACCCAGTACTTC. Protein: CASSTQGTQYF.

In this sample, this clonotype turned up a few times. V usage is TRBV29-1 and J usage is TRBJ2-1; 10 nucleotides line up with TRBD2. This CDR3 spans 15 amino acids. Trimming took 4 bases from V and 3 from J; bases not matched to a gene: 6. The germline V gene has CDR1 SQVTM and CDR2 ANQGSEA. The CDR3 protein is CSVALGLAVYNEQFF. The CDR3 DNA sequence: TGCAGCGTTGCGCTAGGACTAGCGGTCTACAATGAGCAGTTCTTC.

This clonotype was observed many times. This chain uses TRBV29-1 with TRBJ1-1; D gene ambiguous. CDR1 and CDR2 from the germline V gene are SQVTM and ANQGSEA. V was cut by 4 bases and J by 1 base, with 1 base left in between. The CDR3 has 10 amino acids. CDR3 nucleotide sequence: TGCAGCGTTGCGAACACTGAAGCTTTCTTT. The encoded protein is CSVANTEAFF.

This chain's CDR3 is CASCDGGLENEKLFF. For the CDR3, the DNA is TGTGCCAGCTGCGACGGGGGGTTGGAGAATGAAAAACTGTTTTTT. This sequence joins TRBV13 and TRBJ1-4, with a tentative D call TRBD1 (5 bases). CDR3 size: 15 residues. The ends were cut back, 8 bases at V and 5 bases at J, with 18 bases in the middle. Germline assignment: CDR1 PRHDT and CDR2 FYEKMQ (reference sequence).

This clonotype was observed at least ten times. The J gene is TRBJ1-1, the V gene TRBV2; 9 bases align to TRBD1. CDR1 is SNHLY and CDR2 is FYNNEI in the germline V gene. V lost 7 bases, J lost 5 bases, and 5 bases stayed unmatched. The length of the CDR3 is 13 residues. The CDR3 is CASKIGTGTEAFF. CDR3 DNA: TGTGCCAGCAAAATAGGGACAGGGACTGAAGCTTTCTTT.

This clonotype was picked up many times. The V call is TRBV28, the J call TRBJ1-1; 9 bases are shared with TRBD1. Germline V gene lookup returns CDR1 MDHEN and CDR2 SYDVKM. The CDR3 totals 19 residues. The V and J ends lost 3 bases and 5 bases, in that order; junction bases with no gene match: 19. This CDR3 is CASSFFPGTGFGEETEAFF. As DNA, the CDR3 is TGTGCCAGCAGTTTTTTCCCCGGGACAGGGTTTGGGGAAGAAACTGAAGCTTTCTTT.

This clonotype was observed many times. The rearrangement joins TRBV27 to TRBJ2-7; 8 bases align to TRBD2. This CDR3 comprises 19 residues. J was trimmed by 2 bases and V by 6 bases; bases with no gene match: 21. The germline gives CDR1 MNHEY, CDR2 SMNVEV (reference sequence). The CDR3 DNA reads as TGTGCCAGCAGCAGATTCCGGCGGGGGGCGGAGGGGCCTACCTACGAGCAGTACTTC. The encoded protein is CASSRFRRGAEGPTYEQYF.

This clonotype was counted at least ten times. The chain is built from TRBV28 and TRBJ2-6; unclear D gene. CDR3 length equals 16 residues. The ends were cut back, 3 bases at V and 0 bases at J, with 9 bases in the middle. Per the germline V gene, CDR1 is MDHEN and CDR2 is SYDVKM. CDR3 sequence reads: CASSFYRISGANVLTF. The CDR3 nucleotides are TGTGCCAGCAGTTTTTATCGGATCTCTGGGGCCAACGTCCTGACTTTC. Variable domain in full (rest from reference TRBV28 and TRBJ2-6): DVKVTQSSRYLVKRTGEKVFLECVQDMDHENMFWYRQDPGLGLRLIYFSYDVKMKEKGDIPEGYSVSREKKERFSLILESASTNQTSMYLCASSFYRISGANVLTFGAGSRLTVL.

The DNA for the CDR3 is TGTGCCAGCAGCTTAGCGCCGGGACTAGCGGGAGTATCCTACGAGCAGTACTTC. Encoded protein: CASSLAPGLAGVSYEQYF. This sequence joins TRBV7-9 and TRBJ2-7; 14 bases fit TRBD2. The germline V gene encodes CDR1 SEHNR and CDR2 FQNEAQ (reference sequence). The CDR3 is made up of 18 amino acids. Germline trimming cut 0 bases from V and 1 base from J; bases unmatched to any gene: 5. Based on the CDR3 plus reference TRBV7-9 and TRBJ2-7, the full variable domain is DTGVSQNPRHKITKRGQNVTFRCDPISEHNRLYWYRQTLGQGPEFLTYFQNEAQLEKSRLLSDRFSAERPKGSFSTLEIQRTEQGDSAMYLCASSLAPGLAGVSYEQYFGPGTRLTVT.

This clonotype was counted many times. The chain links TRBV2 to TRBJ2-2; D uncertain. The CDR3 is 12 amino acids. Germline V gives CDR1 SNHLY, CDR2 FYNNEI. V gave up 8 bases and J gave up 4 bases, with 8 bases separating them. CDR3 coding DNA: TGTGCCAGCCGAAGGGCCACCGGGGAGCTGTTTTTT. Translation: CASRRATGELFF.

This clonotype was recorded a few times. The germline gene is not matched at one end of the junction; a read error may be the cause. This chain's CDR3 is CASTSSRGPPGKLFF. CDR3 nucleotide sequence: TGTGCCAGCACCTCCAGCAGGGGGCCCCCCGGGAAGCTGTTTTTT. The chain employs TRBV6-1 and TRBJ2-2; 8 bases agree with TRBD1. CDR1 and CDR2 from the germline V gene are MNHNS and SASEGT. The CDR3 extends over 15 amino acids.

The genes are TRBV28 and TRBJ2-5; D may be TRBD1 (6 bases). Trimming left V 4 bases short and J 3 bases short, with 15 bases between. CDR1 and CDR2 (germline): MDHEN, SYDVKM. CDR3 size: 15 residues. The CDR3 is CASSSFSDRKETQYF. CDR3 nucleotides: TGTGCCAGCAGTTCCTTTTCGGACAGAAAAGAGACCCAGTACTTC.

This clonotype came up many times. The genes are TRBV14 and TRBJ2-7; D remains ambiguous. V was shortened by 0 bases and J by 1 base, with 10 bases between the two germline ends. Germline CDR1 and CDR2: SGHDN and FVKESK. There are 15 residues in the CDR3. The CDR3 DNA sequence: TGTGCCAGCAGCCAAGAATATCACAGTTCCTACGAGCAGTACTTC. Translation: CASSQEYHSSYEQYF.

This clonotype was observed many times. The rearrangement joins TRBV7-8 to TRBJ2-7; 9 nucleotides agree with TRBD1. With V trimmed by 8 bases and J by 1 base, 15 bases remained unmatched. The CDR3 consists of 17 residues. From germline, CDR1 is SGHVS and CDR2 FQNEAQ. The CDR3 bases are TGTGCCAGCTCGCAACGTCCCGGGACAGGGTCTTCCTACGAGCAGTACTTC. Encoded protein: CASSQRPGTGSSYEQYF.

This clonotype was seen at least ten times. The chain combines TRBV5-5 with TRBJ2-1; 7 nucleotides align to TRBD1. V dropped 3 bases and J dropped 4; count of bases not matched to a gene: 10. The CDR3 extends over 16 amino acids. Germline CDR1 reads SGHKS; CDR2 reads YYEKEE (reference sequence). For the CDR3, the DNA is TGTGCCAGCAGCTCGGGTCGGGGACAGACTTACAATGAGCAGTTCTTC. Protein product: CASSSGRGQTYNEQFF.

This clonotype was seen ten or more times. The chain uses TRBV2 and TRBJ2-7; D is perhaps TRBD1 (5 bases). V shed 7 bases and J shed 5 bases, with 12 bases lying between them. This CDR3 spans 12 amino acids. The V gene's germline CDR1 is SNHLY and CDR2 FYNNEI. CDR3 DNA: TGTGCCAGCACCGACAGACCCCACGAGCAGTACTTC. Translation: CASTDRPHEQYF.

Many counts were recorded for this clonotype. The V call is TRBV7-2, the J call TRBJ2-1; 8 nucleotides line up with TRBD1. The germline gives CDR1 SGHTA, CDR2 FQGNSA. The CDR3 length is 15 residues. The J segment lost 2 bases and the V segment lost 2 bases, leaving 2 bases of the junction unmatched. The CDR3 coding sequence is TGTGCCAGCAGCTTATGGACAGGGACCTACAATGAGCAGTTCTTC. This translates into CASSLWTGTYNEQFF.

This clonotype has a handful of counts. The chain has TRBV5-1 and TRBJ2-5, with TRBD1 matching over 7 bases. There are 14 residues in the CDR3. V was clipped by 4 bases and J by 5 bases; unmatched bases: 8. Germline V lookup: CDR1 SGHRS, CDR2 YFSETQ. The CDR3 sequence is CASSGRQGGETQYF. DNA for the CDR3: TGCGCCAGCAGCGGACGACAGGGCGGTGAGACCCAGTACTTC.

V usage is TRBV5-1 and J usage is TRBJ2-1, with TRBD2 matching over 12 bases. The V gene end was trimmed by 3 bases and the J gene end by 0 bases; junction bases not matched to a gene: 25. This CDR3 spans 24 amino acids. CDR1 and CDR2 from the germline V gene are SGHRS and YFSETQ. The CDR3 DNA sequence: TGCGCCAGCAGCTCTGCCGGGACTAGCGGGCCTCGACCTTCATATTGGAGCTCCTACAATGAGCAGTTCTTC. Its protein is CASSSAGTSGPRPSYWSSYNEQFF.

At least ten counts were recorded for this clonotype. The chain joins TRBV20-1 to TRBJ2-7; D may be TRBD1 (5 bases). Germline lookup yields CDR1 DFQATT and CDR2 SNEGSKA (reference sequence). Between the trimmed V and J ends, which lost 7 bases and 2 bases, there was a span of 15 bases. This CDR3 region has 13 residues. The CDR3, as DNA: TGCAGTGTTCCAGGTTCAGGGACCTACGAGCAGTACTTC. This translates into CSVPGSGTYEQYF.

This clonotype was recorded a few times. DNA of the CDR3: TGTGCCATCAGTGAGTCGAGGGGCACCGGGGAGCTGTTTTTT. Protein sequence: CAISESRGTGELFF. V is TRBV10-3 and J is TRBJ2-2; perhaps D is TRBD1 or TRBD2 (5 bases each). This CDR3 comprises 14 residues. Germline assignment: CDR1 ENHRY and CDR2 SYGVKD. The V end lost 0 bases, the J end lost 4 bases, and 6 bases lay between the germline ends.

This clonotype showed up many times. V gene TRBV7-6 combines with J gene TRBJ1-2, with D possibly TRBD1 on 5 matching bases. Between the trimmed V and J ends, which lost 5 bases and 6 bases, there was a span of 25 bases. The CDR3 totals 17 residues. CDR1 and CDR2 (germline): SGHVS, FNYEAQ. This CDR3 is CASSPKGNYGLGHGYTF. In DNA form, the CDR3 reads TGTGCCAGCAGCCCTAAGGGGAACTATGGTCTCGGTCATGGCTACACCTTC.